These T cell receptor beta chains were read from a single sample in a study of cytomegalovirus exposure and HLA in healthy donors. The table came from immunoSEQ multiplex PCR; TCRdb's copy has only in-frame clones and leaves some out. This table holds about 89,000 clones, about 60% found once. The specimen was PBMCs. Receptor source: a woman aged 25 to 39 in good health and CMV-seronegative. CDR3s include the opening cysteine and the closing phenylalanine or tryptophan. A D gene is named only where the DNA matches it firmly. Rows may omit the clone size; those that give it use once, few, many or a size class.

D	size	J	V	CDR3	DNA
TRBD1	-	TRBJ1-4	TRBV6-1	CASKGGEKLFF	TGTGCCAGCAAAGGGGGCGAAAAACTGTTTTTT
TRBD1	-	TRBJ1-2	TRBV2	CARGLTGQPWGYTF	TGTGCCAGAGGATTGACAGGGCAACCATGGGGCTACACCTTC
-	few	TRBJ2-4	TRBV7-9	CASSLAEGPSNIQYF	TGTGCCAGCAGCTTAGCGGAGGGACCCTCAAACATTCAGTACTTC
-	once	TRBJ1-2	TRBV6-5	CASRGAYGYTF	TGTGCCAGCAGGGGGGCCTATGGCTACACCTTC
TRBD2	-	TRBJ2-1	TRBV5-1	CASSLASGRMNEQFF	TGCGCCAGCAGCTTGGCTAGCGGGAGGATGAATGAGCAGTTCTTC
-	few	TRBJ2-1	TRBV6-4	CASSDSGGRDEQFF	TGTGCCAGCAGTGACTCGGGGGGGCGCGATGAGCAGTTCTTC
-	once	TRBJ2-5	TRBV7-7	CASSAGTVGETQYF	TGTGCCAGCAGCGCGGGGACAGTGGGAGAGACCCAGTACTTC
-	few	TRBJ1-1	TRBV6-6	CASRDIQTTEAFF	TGTGCCAGCAGAGACATCCAGACCACTGAAGCTTTCTTT
-	few	TRBJ1-1	TRBV5-8	CASSLAPTGNTEAFF	TGTGCCAGCAGCCTTGCCCCGACAGGGAACACTGAAGCTTTCTTT
-	few	TRBJ1-2	TRBV9	CASSAGIYGYTF	TGTGCCAGCAGCGCGGGAATCTATGGCTACACCTTC
-	many	TRBJ1-4	TRBV7-9	CASSPQGGGEKLFF	TGTGCCAGCAGTCCACAGGGTGGAGGTGAAAAACTGTTTTTT
-	once	TRBJ1-1	TRBV20-1	CSAILSTEAFF	TGCAGTGCTATCTTGAGCACTGAAGCTTTCTTT
-	few	TRBJ2-1	TRBV5-1	CASSPGLLPVNEQFF	TGCGCCAGCAGCCCGGGACTCCTTCCGGTCAATGAGCAGTTCTTC
-	few	TRBJ1-1	TRBV5-1	CASSPPGVGTEAFF	TGCGCCAGCAGCCCCCCGGGAGTTGGCACTGAAGCTTTCTTT
TRBD2	-	TRBJ2-1	TRBV11-2	CASSFGTSGRLGTYNEQFF	TGTGCCAGCAGCTTTGGGACTAGCGGGAGATTGGGCACCTACAATGAGCAGTTCTTC
-	-	TRBJ2-1	TRBV2	CASSERRVELSEQFF	TGTGCCAGCAGTGAACGGAGGGTGGAACTTAGTGAGCAGTTCTTC
-	-	TRBJ1-2	TRBV21-1	CASSPREAPFRYGYTF	TGTGCCAGCAGCCCAAGGGAGGCCCCCTTCCGCTATGGCTACACCTTC
-	-	TRBJ1-1	TRBV20-1	CSAEGRTEAFF	TGCAGTGCCGAGGGGAGGACTGAAGCTTTCTTT